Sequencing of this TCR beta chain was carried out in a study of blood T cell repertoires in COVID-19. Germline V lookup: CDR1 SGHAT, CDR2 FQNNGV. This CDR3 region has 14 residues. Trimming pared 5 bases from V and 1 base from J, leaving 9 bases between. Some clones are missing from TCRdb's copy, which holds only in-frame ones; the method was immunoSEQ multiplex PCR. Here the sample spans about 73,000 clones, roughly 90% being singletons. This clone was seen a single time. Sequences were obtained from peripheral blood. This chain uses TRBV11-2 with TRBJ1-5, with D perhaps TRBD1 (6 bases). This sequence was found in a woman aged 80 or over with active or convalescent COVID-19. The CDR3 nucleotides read TGTGCCAGCAGCCCGGGGGGCAGCAATCAGCCCCAGCATTTT. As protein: CASSPGGSNQPQHF.